This T cell receptor (beta chain) was captured in a study of tumor-infiltrating lymphocytes in primary liver carcinoma. Study outcomes and limitations: Present in all five tumor regions were only about 7.5-25% of the top clones.

The researchers produced TCR beta cDNA from around 500 ng total RNA with a constant-region primer. The TCR beta library was amplified through three nested multiplex PCR rounds in a modified ARM-PCR procedure. For around 9 cycles apiece, the opening two PCR rounds ran with TRBV1-TRBV30 forward primers and a C-beta reverse primer. One entry per CDR3 protein results from TCRdb running MiXCR on the multiplex PCR reads. The sample records over 35,000 distinct CDR3 sequences, roughly four fifths being singletons. For this clonotype: Antigen unknown. A read error is likely, as this CDR3 ends without the conserved phenylalanine or tryptophan.

Trimming shortened V by 4 bases and J by 1 base, and 14 bases separated the two germline ends. Looked up from germline, CDR1 is SGHRS and CDR2 is YFSETQ. The CDR3 has 15 amino acids. From roughly 20-30 mg of unsorted bulk tissue, DNA and RNA were co-extracted together. Chronic HBV infection, which was untreated, was present in the patients. Every tumor sample analyzed contained over 85% viable tumor cells. The sequence came from a man aged 40-50 years with primary liver carcinoma and hepatitis B virus infection. The source material was liver tumor tissue from sampling region 4. Subset here: tumor region T4, right-lateral pole. This chain links TRBV5-1 with TRBJ2-5; D is possibly TRBD1 (6 bases). CDR3 sequence reads: CASSHDRIGQETQYY. The CDR3 nucleotides read TGCGCCAGCAGCCACGACAGGATTGGCCAAGAGACCCAGTACTAC.